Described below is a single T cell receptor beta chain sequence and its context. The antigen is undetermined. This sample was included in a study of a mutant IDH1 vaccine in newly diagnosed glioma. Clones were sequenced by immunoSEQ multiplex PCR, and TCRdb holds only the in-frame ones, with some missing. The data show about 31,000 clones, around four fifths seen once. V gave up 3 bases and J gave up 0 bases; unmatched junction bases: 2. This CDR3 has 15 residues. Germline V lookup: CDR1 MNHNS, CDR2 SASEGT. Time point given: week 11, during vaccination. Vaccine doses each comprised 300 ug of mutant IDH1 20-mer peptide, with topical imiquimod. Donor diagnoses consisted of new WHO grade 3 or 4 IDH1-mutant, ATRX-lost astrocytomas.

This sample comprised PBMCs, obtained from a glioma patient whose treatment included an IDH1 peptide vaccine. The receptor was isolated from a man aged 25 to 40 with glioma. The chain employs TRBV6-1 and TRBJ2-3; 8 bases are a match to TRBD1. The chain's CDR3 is CASSDRGPSTDTQYF. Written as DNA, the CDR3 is TGTGCCAGCAGTGACAGGGGGCCCAGCACAGATACGCAGTATTTT.